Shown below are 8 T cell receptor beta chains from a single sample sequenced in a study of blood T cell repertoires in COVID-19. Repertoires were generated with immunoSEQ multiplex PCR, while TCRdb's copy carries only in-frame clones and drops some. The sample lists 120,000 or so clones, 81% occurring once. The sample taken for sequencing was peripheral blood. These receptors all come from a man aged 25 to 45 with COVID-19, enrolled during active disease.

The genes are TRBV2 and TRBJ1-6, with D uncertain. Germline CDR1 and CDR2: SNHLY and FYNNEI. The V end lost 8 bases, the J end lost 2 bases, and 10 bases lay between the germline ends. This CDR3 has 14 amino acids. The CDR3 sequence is CASHLSAYNSPLHF. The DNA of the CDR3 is TGTGCCAGCCACTTATCCGCCTATAATTCACCCCTCCACTTT.

In nucleotides, the CDR3 is TGTGCCAGCAGCCGCGGACAGACTAATTCACCCCTCCACTTT. This sequence encodes CASSRGQTNSPLHF. The chain employs TRBV7-9 and TRBJ1-6, with D perhaps matching TRBD1 (6 bases). Trimming pared 5 bases from V and 6 bases from J, leaving 11 bases between. From germline, CDR1 is SEHNR and CDR2 FQNEAQ (reference sequence). CDR3 length equals 14 residues. Looking up the rest from reference TRBV7-9 and TRBJ1-6 gives the full variable domain: DTGVSQNPRHKITKRGQNVTFRCDPISEHNRLYWYRQTLGQGPEFLTYFQNEAQLEKSRLLSDRFSAERPKGSFSTLEIQRTEQGDSAMYLCASSRGQTNSPLHFGNGTRLTVT.

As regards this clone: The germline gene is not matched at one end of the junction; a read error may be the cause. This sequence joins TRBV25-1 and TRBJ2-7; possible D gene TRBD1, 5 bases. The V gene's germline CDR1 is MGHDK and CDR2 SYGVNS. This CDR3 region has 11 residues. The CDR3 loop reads CASRRLVPTAF. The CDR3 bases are TGTGCCAGCAGACGCCTGGTCCCGACAGCCTTC.

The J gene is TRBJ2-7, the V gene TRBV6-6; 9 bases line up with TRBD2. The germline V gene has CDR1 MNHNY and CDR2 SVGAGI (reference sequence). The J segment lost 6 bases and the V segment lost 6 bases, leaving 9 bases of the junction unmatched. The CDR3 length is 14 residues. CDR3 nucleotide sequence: TGTGCCAGCAGCCCCCGCGGGGGGGCAGGCGAGCAGTACTTC. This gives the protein CASSPRGGAGEQYF.

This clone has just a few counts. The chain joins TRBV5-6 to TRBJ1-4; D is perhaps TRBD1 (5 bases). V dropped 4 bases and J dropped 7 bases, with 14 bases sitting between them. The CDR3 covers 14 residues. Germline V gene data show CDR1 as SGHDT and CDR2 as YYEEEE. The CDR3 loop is CASSQRGGGEKLFF. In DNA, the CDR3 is TGTGCCAGCAGCCAAAGGGGTGGTGGTGAAAAACTGTTTTTT. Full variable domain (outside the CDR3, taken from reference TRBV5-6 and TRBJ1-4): DAGVTQSPTHLIKTRGQQVTLRCSPKSGHDTVSWYQQALGQGPQFIFQYYEEEERQRGNFPDRFSGHQFPNYSSELNVNALLLGDSALYLCASSQRGGGEKLFFGSGTQLSVL.

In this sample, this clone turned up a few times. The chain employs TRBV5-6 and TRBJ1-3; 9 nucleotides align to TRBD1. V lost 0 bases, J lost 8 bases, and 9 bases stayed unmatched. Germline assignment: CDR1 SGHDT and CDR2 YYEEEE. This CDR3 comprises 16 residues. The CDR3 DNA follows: TGTGCCAGCAGCTTGGGTGCACAGGGGGCAAGTGACACCATATATTTT. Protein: CASSLGAQGASDTIYF.

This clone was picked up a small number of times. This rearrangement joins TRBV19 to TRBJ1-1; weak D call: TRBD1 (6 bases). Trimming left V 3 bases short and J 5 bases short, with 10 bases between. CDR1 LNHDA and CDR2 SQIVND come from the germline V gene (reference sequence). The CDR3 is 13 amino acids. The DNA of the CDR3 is TGTGCCAGTAGTATTAACAGGGAAACTGAAGCTTTCTTT. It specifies CASSINRETEAFF.

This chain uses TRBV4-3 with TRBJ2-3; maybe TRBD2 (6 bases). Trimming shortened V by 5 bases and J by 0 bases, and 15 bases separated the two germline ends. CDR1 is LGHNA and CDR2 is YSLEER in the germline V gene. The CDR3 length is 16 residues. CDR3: CASSKQISGSTDTQYF. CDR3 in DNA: TGCGCCAGCAGCAAGCAGATCAGCGGGAGCACAGATACGCAGTATTTT.